This TCR beta chain was captured in a study of OX40 agonist ivuxolimab in advanced cancers. Study summary: Participants, roughly 81% male, averaged roughly 60 years of age, ranging from roughly 23 to 90. General study results and limits: Patients with a partial response at 0.1-3.0 mg/kg had among the lowest clonal expansion.

Some clones are missing from TCRdb's copy, which holds only in-frame ones; the method was immunoSEQ multiplex PCR. The sample has 44,000 or so clones, roughly 88% seen once; the top ten hold 15% to 20%. This clone was observed once. Its antigen is unidentified. This CDR3 region has 15 residues. V was clipped by 0 bases and J by 4 bases; unmatched bases: 4. Germline V CDR1 and CDR2: MNHEY, SMNVEV (reference sequence). This material consisted of CD4+ or CD8+ T cells sorted from blood, taken in a trial of the OX40 agonist ivuxolimab. This chain links TRBV27 with TRBJ2-3, with 7 bases identical to TRBD2. This receptor was obtained from an adult with an advanced solid tumor such as melanoma, head and neck, liver or kidney cancer. This CDR3 reads CASSLSVGGADTQYF. The CDR3 coding sequence is TGTGCCAGCAGTTTATCCGTGGGGGGGGCAGATACGCAGTATTTT.